This entry lists 20 T cell receptor beta chains sequenced from one sample in a study of T-cell memory formation after mild COVID-19. MiXCR, run by TCRdb on the 5' RACE reads, gives a single entry per CDR3 protein. The sample has 300,000 to 350,000 distinct CDR3 sequences; roughly 13% are singletons. The material sequenced was PBMCs or a T cell subset sorted from them (not recorded which). All receptors come from a man aged 18 to 30 who had mild COVID-19 (a few samples of this study predate the infection). Cell type and time point are not known.

This clonotype has a handful of counts. The V gene is TRBV15, the J gene TRBJ2-7; no firm D call. The germline gives CDR1 LNHNV, CDR2 YYDKDF (reference sequence). The CDR3 spans 13 residues. Between the trimmed V and J ends, which lost 2 bases and 7 bases, there was a span of 12 bases. Here the CDR3 DNA reads TGTGCCACCAGCAGATACCCCGGCAGGGAGCAGTACTTC. Amino acid sequence: CATSRYPGREQYF.

This clonotype was seen more than once but under ten times. The J gene is TRBJ1-2, the V gene TRBV4-1; TRBD1 is a possible D gene (5 bases). This CDR3 spans 15 amino acids. V was trimmed by 4 bases and J by 5 bases, leaving 17 bases between them. Germline V CDR1 and CDR2: MGHRA, YSYEKL. CDR3 bases: TGCGCCAGCAGCCGGCGGGACCGGGGAGGGTATGGCTACACCTTC. Translating gives CASSRRDRGGYGYTF.

This chain uses TRBV7-9 with TRBJ1-2; a possible D gene is TRBD1 (5 bases). The germline gives CDR1 SEHNR, CDR2 FQNEAQ (reference sequence). V shed 1 base and J shed 5 bases, with 17 bases lying between them. The CDR3 totals 16 residues. The CDR3 DNA is TGTGCCAGCAGCTTAGAAGGTTGGGGCAGTTTTTATGGCTACACCTTC. Its protein is CASSLEGWGSFYGYTF.

The chain joins TRBV7-3 to TRBJ2-7, with 10 bases fitting TRBD1. This CDR3 contains 14 residues. V trimming: 7 bases; J trimming: 3 bases; junction bases outside the gene matches: 6. Looked up from germline, CDR1 is SGHTA and CDR2 is FQGTGA. The CDR3 DNA follows: TGTGCCAGCACCCGGACAGGGGGGCACTACGAGCAGTACTTC. It yields the protein CASTRTGGHYEQYF.

This clonotype has only a few counts. This sequence joins TRBV7-9 and TRBJ2-7; perhaps D is TRBD1 or TRBD2 (6 bases each). This CDR3 is 14 amino acids long. The V end was cut by 5 bases, the J end by 5 bases, with 16 bases between. The V gene's germline CDR1 is SEHNR and CDR2 FQNEAQ (reference sequence). Here the CDR3 reads CASSPMGGRDEQYF. CDR3 DNA: TGTGCCAGCAGCCCGATGGGGGGCAGGGACGAGCAGTACTTC.

This clonotype was observed many times. The chain joins TRBV5-1 to TRBJ2-5; 7 positions agree with TRBD1. The CDR3 totals 14 residues. CDR1 is SGHRS, CDR2 YFSETQ, per germline. V was pared by 4 bases and J by 2 bases, with 5 bases of the junction left unmatched. The CDR3: CASSLGTAQETQYF. In DNA form, the CDR3 reads TGCGCCAGCAGCCTCGGGACAGCACAAGAGACCCAGTACTTC. The variable domain in full, with the rest retrieved from reference TRBV5-1 and TRBJ2-5, is KAGVTQTPRYLIKTRGQQVTLSCSPISGHRSVSWYQQTPGQGLQFLFEYFSETQRNKGNFPGRFSGRQFSNSRSEMNVSTLELGDSALYLCASSLGTAQETQYFGPGTRLLVL.

In its sample, this clonotype was seen a few times. V usage is TRBV5-5 and J usage is TRBJ2-2; 11 bases align to TRBD2. The V gene end was trimmed by 5 bases and the J gene end by 1 base; junction bases not matched to a gene: 1. The CDR3 totals 15 residues. The germline CDR1 and CDR2 sequences are SGHKS and YYEKEE (reference sequence). The CDR3 sequence: CASSTSGGNTGELFF. The CDR3 nucleotides are TGTGCCAGCAGTACTAGCGGGGGGAACACCGGGGAGCTGTTTTTT. The whole variable domain, filled in from reference TRBV5-5 and TRBJ2-2, reads DAGVTQSPTHLIKTRGQQVTLRCSPISGHKSVSWYQQVLGQGPQFIFQYYEKEERGRGNFPDRFSARQFPNYSSELNVNALLLGDSALYLCASSTSGGNTGELFFGEGSRLTVL.

The gene calls are TRBV30 and TRBJ1-2; the match to TRBD1 covers 7 bases. V lost 4 bases to trimming and J lost 0 bases; unmatched junction nucleotides: 5. This CDR3 contains 14 residues. Germline V gene lookup returns CDR1 GTSNPN and CDR2 SVGIG (reference sequence). The CDR3 loop reads CAWTRGLANYGYTF. The CDR3 nucleotides are TGTGCCTGGACGAGGGGGCTGGCTAACTATGGCTACACCTTC. Full variable domain (missing parts from reference TRBV30 and TRBJ1-2): SQTIHQWPATLVQPVGSPLSLECTVEGTSNPNLYWYRQAAGRGLQLLFYSVGIGQISSEVPQNLSASRPQDRQFILSSKKLLLSDSGFYLCAWTRGLANYGYTFGSGTRLTVV.

This clonotype was counted only a few times. This chain links TRBV5-1 with TRBJ2-1; D perhaps matches TRBD2 (5 bases). The CDR3 extends over 15 amino acids. Per germline, CDR1 SGHRS and CDR2 YFSETQ. Trimming shortened V by 5 bases and J by 8 bases, and 20 bases separated the two germline ends. The CDR3 sequence: CASRGGQFFSDEQFF. The CDR3 DNA sequence: TGCGCCAGCAGGGGCGGCCAGTTTTTTAGCGATGAGCAGTTCTTC. Together with reference TRBV5-1 and TRBJ2-1, the CDR3 gives the full variable domain: KAGVTQTPRYLIKTRGQQVTLSCSPISGHRSVSWYQQTPGQGLQFLFEYFSETQRNKGNFPGRFSGRQFSNSRSEMNVSTLELGDSALYLCASRGGQFFSDEQFFGPGTRLTVL.

The CDR3 loop is CAWIGIQGFNRGLSYEQYF. In DNA, the CDR3 is TGTGCCTGGATTGGGATACAGGGGTTCAACAGGGGTTTGTCCTACGAGCAGTACTTC. The chain combines TRBV30 with TRBJ2-7, with 7 nucleotides matching TRBD1. The CDR3 is made up of 19 amino acids. V gave up 4 bases and J gave up 1 base; unmatched junction bases: 22. CDR1 and CDR2 (germline): GTSNPN, SVGIG (reference sequence).

The V call is TRBV7-9, the J call TRBJ2-7, with TRBD2 identical over 10 bases. J lost 2 bases, V lost 3 bases, and 1 base had no gene match. The germline CDR1 and CDR2 sequences are SEHNR and FQNEAQ (reference sequence). The CDR3 consists of 14 residues. The CDR3 spells CASSLLAGAYEQYV. In nucleotides, the CDR3 is TGTGCCAGCAGCTTGCTAGCGGGGGCCTACGAGCAGTACGTC.

The chain carries TRBV7-9 and TRBJ2-2; the D is unclear. Germline V lookup: CDR1 SEHNR, CDR2 FQNEAQ (reference sequence). The CDR3 sequence is 14 residues long. Trimming shortened V by 4 bases and J by 6 bases, and 12 bases separated the two germline ends. CDR3 in amino acids: CASSSGSHPGELFF. CDR3 DNA sequence: TGTGCCAGCAGCTCCGGATCTCACCCCGGGGAGCTGTTTTTT.

This clonotype came up a few times. This chain links TRBV6-5 with TRBJ1-5; perhaps TRBD1 as D (6 bases). Per germline, CDR1 MNHEY and CDR2 SVGAGI. V lost 5 bases to trimming and J lost 0 bases, with 8 bases between them. CDR3 size: 14 residues. As DNA, the CDR3 is TGTGCCAGCAGTGGCAGGGGTAGCAATCAGCCCCAGCATTTT. This sequence encodes CASSGRGSNQPQHF.

In this sample, this clonotype turned up a few times. The V call is TRBV7-2, the J call TRBJ2-4; D is tentatively TRBD1 or TRBD2 (6 bases each). This CDR3 has 15 amino acids. Germline values: CDR1 SGHTA, CDR2 FQGNSA. With 5 bases removed from V and 3 bases from J, the gap between germline ends came to 14 bases. The CDR3 DNA is TGTGCCAGCAGCCCCCCCGGGGGCGTCAAAAACATTCAGTACTTC. Translation gives CASSPPGGVKNIQYF.

The J gene is TRBJ2-7, the V gene TRBV20-1, with D uncertain. V shed 1 base and J shed 3 bases, with 10 bases lying between them. Germline values: CDR1 DFQATT, CDR2 SNEGSKA (reference sequence). This CDR3 has 13 amino acids. CDR3 nucleotides: TGCAGTGCTAGAGGGGATCAGGTCTACGAGCAGTACTTC. Residues: CSARGDQVYEQYF.

This clonotype was seen at least ten times. The V call is TRBV5-1, the J call TRBJ2-1; 7 nucleotides match TRBD2. CDR3 length: 12 residues. The V and J ends lost 0 bases and 10 bases, in that order; junction bases with no gene match: 1. Germline V gene lookup returns CDR1 SGHRS and CDR2 YFSETQ. The CDR3 is CASSLVSGEQFF. CDR3 bases: TGCGCCAGCAGCTTGGTTAGCGGGGAGCAGTTCTTC.

This clonotype was seen a handful of times. The chain joins TRBV6-6 to TRBJ1-2; a weak D match, TRBD1 (6 bases). The germline V and J ends were trimmed by 6 bases and 4 bases, with 15 bases remaining between them. Germline loops: CDR1 MNHNY, CDR2 SVGAGI (reference sequence). CDR3 length: 14 amino acids. The CDR3 sequence is CASSLGGALYGYTF. In DNA, the CDR3 is TGTGCCAGCAGCCTCGGGGGGGCCCTCTATGGCTACACCTTC.

The chain has TRBV5-1 and TRBJ1-1, with D unclear. There are 13 residues in the CDR3. The germline V gene has CDR1 SGHRS and CDR2 YFSETQ. Between the trimmed V and J ends, which lost 2 bases and 4 bases, there was a span of 9 bases. For the CDR3, the DNA is TGCGCCAGCAGCTTTGACACACTCACTGAAGCTTTCTTT. Its translation: CASSFDTLTEAFF.

In its sample, this clonotype was seen many times. V and J are TRBV7-2 and TRBJ2-5; D gene ambiguous. V lost 1 base, J lost 1 base, and 7 bases lay in between. This CDR3 is built from 14 residues. Germline V gene sequence: CDR1 SGHTA, CDR2 FQGNSA. The CDR3 DNA sequence: TGTGCCAGCAGCTTAGTGGCGAGCCAAGAGACCCAGTACTTC. This sequence encodes CASSLVASQETQYF.

The chain joins TRBV27 to TRBJ2-7; 7 bases align to TRBD1. CDR1 MNHEY and CDR2 SMNVEV come from the germline V gene (reference sequence). The CDR3 covers 15 residues. The junction had 10 bases not matched to a gene; V was cut back by 7 bases and J by 1 base. CDR3 sequence (DNA): TGTGCCAGCACCAAAACAGGGGAGTTTTCCTACGAGCAGTACTTC. Protein: CASTKTGEFSYEQYF.